This record looks at one T cell receptor beta chain sequence and its context. Its antigen is unknown. A couple of CD3G-deficient patients had more severe autoimmunity; all had some. This entry is derived from a study of regulatory T cells. General study results and limits: Hydrophobic residues at CDR3 positions 6 and 7 were enriched in conventional CD4+ T cells of CD3G-deficient patients.

The primer mix had 52 TRBV and 13 TRBJ primers. Here immunoSEQ multiplex PCR was the method, and the copy in TCRdb shows in-frame clones only, minus some. The sample contains under 35,000 clones, over 85% of which appear only once. The V and J ends lost 3 bases and 2 bases respectively, with 4 bases between them. The CDR3 is made up of 12 amino acids. Germline V CDR1 and CDR2: MDHEN, SYDVKM. The sequenced material came from conventional CD4+ T cells sorted from blood. The TCR sequence derives from a child between 2 and 9 years old with CD3G deficiency. The chain carries TRBV28 and TRBJ1-2; D is ambiguous. CDR3 coding DNA: TGTGCCAGCAGTTTTGGGAACTATGGCTACACCTTC. This encodes CASSFGNYGYTF.